This TCR beta chain was identified in a study of shared clonotypes between healthy human individuals (dated by TCRdb to 2019 to 2021). Notes on the research overall: The cohort comprised a couple of women and a few men aged 18 to 49 years. Per donor, three plates each were used for CD4 naive and CD4 memory, two for CD8 naive, and one for CD8 memory. The study deeply sequenced blood TCR repertoires of about 5 healthy adults to estimate repertoire size and the extent of clonotype sharing between individuals. To increase sequencing depth and limit assay-specific biases, different laboratories used diverse techniques to prepare libraries and sequence TCR repertoires. Between about 0.8 and 9 billion PBMCs per donor were obtained by leukapheresis.

TCR CDR3 regions were amplified from genomic DNA by multiplex PCR using the deep immunoSEQ assay. Genomic DNA extracted from each cell subset was distributed evenly over all wells of several immunoSEQ 96-well plates, and each plate served as one replicate. Each replicate PCR for sorted subsets received around 200 ng genomic DNA, equal to tens of thousands of T cell genomes. Purified libraries were quantified with a Qubit 3.0 fluorometer, sized on a Bioanalyzer 2100, and re-quantified with the KAPA Library Quantification kit. Every immunoSEQ 96-well plate was sequenced on a dedicated single-read 150-cycle Illumina NextSeq 550 flow cell. The original methods were these. The immunoSEQ output contained only junctional sequences without quality scores, so filtering could not match that applied to full-length reads. To assign V/J genes and CDR3, sequences were annotated using PyIR, a Python wrapper for IgBLAST v1.9, with IMGT germline references. Reads with weak V/J assignments (E-value above 1e-6), missing CDR3, stop codons, out-of-frame junctions, or ambiguous translated residues were removed. V3J clonotypes were defined as sequences sharing an identical inferred V gene, J gene, and CDR3 amino acid sequence. The percentage overlap between two repertoires was calculated by dividing the number of shared unique clonotypes by the size of the smaller repertoire. Three approaches were used to assess repertoire richness: RTK rarefaction, the Chao1 estimator, and Recon v2.1 estimates of unobserved clonotypes. Generation probabilities were computed with OLGA for all TCRbeta clonotypes obtained by the gDNA method from a few donors. TCRdb re-hosts the immuneACCESS table, in-frame sequences only. Its copies lack some clones; in the studies checked, an unresolved V gene accounts for under half of them, and the cause for the rest is not known. V, J and clone size are taken as reported in that table, and D and trimming were inferred from the DNA itself. This sample comprises roughly 1,800,000 clones, around 96% of them detected only once. 1% to 1.5% of the sample is taken by the ten largest.

As for this clone: Its cognate antigen has yet to be identified. The record has no base qualities; no much larger clone is one base away.

The study at large found these results: Sharing across a few donors was observed for around 5% of naive CD4, over 3% of naive CD8, 2% to 2.5% of memory CD4, and around 0.44% of memory CD8 clonotypes. Pairwise subsampling led to the expectation that sequencing depth would affect the degree of clonotype sharing among donors. Naive subsets generally had larger estimated clonotype richness than memory subsets. The genetic and exposure-history diversity represented was limited by the small number of donors. Rarefaction of sorted-subset datasets indicated incomplete sequencing despite the large sequencing depth. Sampling was restricted to blood, and TCR repertoires in tissues likely differ from the TCR repertoires found in blood. Clonotypes shared by all four sorted-subset donors showed higher generation probabilities than non-shared clonotypes.

CD8 naive samples consisted of CD45RO-negative cells that were positively selected for CCR7, yielding a CD45RA+CCR7+ population without TemRA cells. Donors were healthy HIV-negative adults with no recently reported acute infections or vaccinations. Only Caucasian adults living in Nashville, Tennessee, USA were represented among the donors. Blood was collected by leukapheresis, and PBMCs were isolated by Ficoll-Histopaque density gradient centrifugation and then cryopreserved in liquid nitrogen vapor phase. Purity and quantity of every magnetically sorted T cell population were checked by analytical flow cytometry. Each sorted fraction had its genomic DNA isolated and then quantified by UV absorbance on a Nanodrop 2000c. V is cut back by 0 bases and J by 5 bases, with 11 bases in the junction unmatched. CDR1 and CDR2, looked up from the germline V gene, are SGDLS and YYNGEE. From cysteine to phenylalanine, the CDR3 is 17 amino acids long. Only CDR3 DNA is held: 51 bases, read in frame from base 1.

The origin of this receptor is a man aged 18 to 30 in good health. The sample was naive CD8+ T cells sorted from blood. What this sample's cell subset or site label stands for: CD45RA+CCR7+. The sequence joins TRBV9 to TRBJ1-5; TRBD1 aligns with 7 central bases. The DNA sequence is as follows: TGTGCCAGCAGCGTAGTATCAATACAGGGGAAGGATCAGCCCCAGCATTTT. Its product reads: CASSVVSIQGKDQPQHF. The variable domain in full, with residues beyond the CDR3 obtained from the reference TRBV9 and TRBJ1-5 genes, is DSGVTQTPKHLITATGQRVTLRCSPRSGDLSVYWYQQSLDQGLQFLIQYYNGEERAKGNILERFSAQQFPDLHSELNLSSLELGDSALYFCASSVVSIQGKDQPQHFGDGTRLSIL.